This entry lists 25 T cell receptor beta chains sequenced from one sample in a study of T cell repertoires in cytomegalovirus infection. TCRdb used MiXCR to reprocess the reads, holding one entry per CDR3 protein. The sample yields about 470,000 distinct CDR3 sequences, under 45% seen once. These receptors are not linked to any known antigen. This sample comprised cultured PBMCs, obtained from culture after CMV antigen stimulation. All receptors come from a human donor in good health (CMV status not recorded). Some clones in this sample may be carry-over from other donors' samples.

This clonotype was counted between two and nine times. The chain has TRBV12-3 or TRBV12-4 and TRBJ2-7; D is ambiguous. There are 12 residues in the CDR3. Trimming removed 6 bases from V and 5 bases from J, with 11 bases in between. CDR3 nucleotide sequence: TGTGCCAGCAGCCCCGGGCCCAACGAGCAGTACTTC. Its translation is CASSPGPNEQYF.

This clonotype was recorded a few times. The genes are TRBV7-2 and TRBJ2-5; TRBD1 aligns across 8 bases. Germline CDR1 SGHTA, CDR2 FQGNSA. Trimming cost V 4 bases and J 3 bases; bases outside gene matches: 4. The CDR3 sequence is 14 residues long. For the CDR3, the DNA is TGTGCCAGCAGCTGGACAGGGTCGGAAGAGACCCAGTACTTC. Protein sequence: CASSWTGSEETQYF.

V gene TRBV7-8 combines with J gene TRBJ2-3, with a possible D match to TRBD2 (5 bases). Deletions cut 4 bases from V and 6 bases from J, with 14 bases between. CDR1 SGHVS and CDR2 FQNEAQ come from the germline V gene. The CDR3 runs to 14 residues. CDR3 DNA: TGTGCCAGCAGCTGGCCAACGCCGGGGGATACGCAGTATTTT. It codes for CASSWPTPGDTQYF.

The chain couples TRBV20-1 to TRBJ2-7, with 10 bases that match TRBD1. This CDR3 is built from 14 residues. The ends lost 6 bases at V and 3 bases at J; junction bases unmatched: 8. Germline assignment: CDR1 DFQATT and CDR2 SNEGSKA (reference sequence). CDR3 in amino acids: CSAQGQGIVYEQYF. CDR3 DNA: TGCAGTGCGCAGGGACAGGGGATTGTCTACGAGCAGTACTTC.

This clonotype was detected only a few times. This chain links TRBV7-2 with TRBJ1-1; D perhaps matches TRBD1 (5 bases). Germline CDR1 reads SGHTA; CDR2 reads FQGNSA. The V and J ends lost 1 base and 2 bases respectively, with 11 bases between them. CDR3 size: 15 residues. This CDR3 is CASSLVAGINTEAFF. CDR3 coding DNA: TGTGCCAGCAGCTTAGTCGCAGGGATAAACACTGAAGCTTTCTTT.

This clonotype came up many times. The CDR3 loop reads CASSLAFREAGYTF. The CDR3 coding sequence is TGTGCCAGCAGCTTAGCGTTCAGGGAGGCAGGCTACACCTTC. This chain connects TRBV7-2 to TRBJ1-2; D is perhaps TRBD1 (5 bases). The length of the CDR3 is 14 residues. CDR1 and CDR2 (germline): SGHTA, FQGNSA. Trimming cost V 0 bases and J 8 bases, with 13 bases left between them.

The CDR3 loop is CASSLRGQGREQFF. The CDR3 DNA is TGTGCCAGCAGCTTACGGGGACAGGGAAGGGAGCAGTTCTTC. V and J are TRBV7-4 and TRBJ2-1, with 9 bases lining up with TRBD1. The CDR3 loop spans 14 amino acids. Germline CDR1 reads SGHVT; CDR2 reads SQSDAQ. V lost 2 bases and J lost 10; bases outside the gene matches: 6.

This clonotype has more than one count but fewer than ten. This chain connects TRBV12-3 or TRBV12-4 to TRBJ1-1; D not certain. The CDR3 is 14 amino acids. Trimming took off 2 bases at V and 5 bases at J, with 12 bases between the two ends. CDR3 sequence reads: CASSLSARGTEAFF. The CDR3 bases are TGTGCCAGCAGTTTATCAGCCCGAGGAACTGAAGCTTTCTTT.

This clonotype was seen at least ten times. This chain links TRBV11-2 with TRBJ2-3; D is unclear. CDR3 length: 12 amino acids. Per the germline V gene, CDR1 is SGHAT and CDR2 is FQNNGV. Trimming removed 2 bases from V and 6 bases from J, with 6 bases in between. The CDR3 DNA is TGTGCCAGCAGCTTATACATGGATACGCAGTATTTT. It is translated as CASSLYMDTQYF.

This clonotype turned up a few times. The rearrangement links TRBV27 to TRBJ2-1, with 12 bases fitting TRBD2. Germline CDR1 and CDR2: MNHEY and SMNVEV (reference sequence). This CDR3 has 16 residues. After removal of 6 bases from V and 0 bases from J, the junction contained 3 bases not matched to a gene. The CDR3 DNA follows: TGTGCCAGCAGATGGACTAGCGGGGACTCCTACAATGAGCAGTTCTTC. Protein sequence: CASRWTSGDSYNEQFF.

In its sample, this clonotype was seen a few times. The V call is TRBV12-3 or TRBV12-4, the J call TRBJ2-1; 7 bases agree with TRBD1. The CDR3 contains 15 residues. Trimming removed 4 bases from V and 3 bases from J; junction bases left unmatched: 6. Here the CDR3 reads CASSSLGTVYNEQFF. The CDR3 bases are TGTGCCAGCAGTTCTTTAGGGACAGTCTACAATGAGCAGTTCTTC.

Only a few counts were recorded for this clonotype. This chain joins TRBV19 and TRBJ2-7; 11 nucleotides line up with TRBD2. The V gene end was trimmed by 5 bases and the J gene end by 9 bases; junction bases not matched to a gene: 12. This CDR3 region has 15 residues. CDR1 is LNHDA, CDR2 SQIVND, per germline (reference sequence). The CDR3 reads CASSLQLAGALGQYF. In DNA form, the CDR3 reads TGTGCCAGTAGTCTACAACTAGCGGGAGCCCTCGGGCAGTACTTC.

This chain connects TRBV20-1 to TRBJ2-5; 8 bases match TRBD2. CDR3 length equals 17 residues. V trimming: 3 bases; J trimming: 2 bases; junction bases outside the gene matches: 14. CDR1 is DFQATT and CDR2 is SNEGSKA in the germline V gene (reference sequence). The CDR3: CSASPGGVLLTQETQYF. The CDR3 nucleotides are TGCAGTGCTAGCCCGGGGGGGGTCCTCCTTACACAAGAGACCCAGTACTTC.

The chain is built from TRBV7-2 and TRBJ2-3; unclear D gene. Looked up from germline, CDR1 is SGHTA and CDR2 is FQGNSA. CDR3 length: 14 residues. Trimming stripped 1 base from V and 1 base from J, with 6 bases between. The CDR3 DNA reads as TGTGCCAGCAGCTTAGTCCAGCGCACAGATACGCAGTATTTT. Translating it yields CASSLVQRTDTQYF.

The chain is built from TRBV20-1 and TRBJ1-2, with a possible D match to TRBD1 (6 bases). Germline V gene data show CDR1 as DFQATT and CDR2 as SNEGSKA (reference sequence). This CDR3 contains 13 residues. Trimming shortened V by 6 bases and J by 3 bases, and 14 bases separated the two germline ends. In DNA, the CDR3 is TGCAGTGCCCCAGGGGTGGAATACTATGGCTACACCTTC. Translated: CSAPGVEYYGYTF.

This clonotype was counted only a few times. The rearrangement uses TRBV12-3 or TRBV12-4 and TRBJ2-7; 11 bases are shared with TRBD2. The CDR3 spans 17 residues. Unmatched junction bases numbered 11, after V lost 3 bases and J lost 4 bases. As DNA, the CDR3 is TGTGCCAGCAGTTTTGTCTCTAGCGGGAGGCCTGATTACGAGCAGTACTTC. Residues: CASSFVSSGRPDYEQYF.

The V and J genes are TRBV6-8 and TRBJ1-5, with 8 bases aligning to TRBD1. CDR3 length equals 17 residues. J was trimmed by 0 bases and V by 5 bases; bases with no gene match: 9. CDR1 and CDR2 (germline): MNHGY, SAAAGT. For the CDR3, the DNA is TGTGCCAGCAGTCGGGACAGGAGTTCATATAGCAATCAGCCCCAGCATTTT. Translating gives CASSRDRSSYSNQPQHF.

The chain carries TRBV6-5 and TRBJ2-3; 8 bases are a match to TRBD1. Germline lookup yields CDR1 MNHEY and CDR2 SVGAGI. CDR3 length: 15 amino acids. The V and J ends lost 5 bases and 4 bases, in that order; junction bases with no gene match: 8. CDR3 bases: TGTGCCAGCAGTCCATACAGGGGGGTTTCAGATACGCAGTATTTT. Translated, it gives CASSPYRGVSDTQYF.

The chain combines TRBV19 with TRBJ1-6; 7 nucleotides match TRBD1. Trimming cost V 0 bases and J 10 bases; bases outside gene matches: 6. This CDR3 has 15 residues. Germline CDR1 LNHDA, CDR2 SQIVND (reference sequence). The CDR3 DNA is TGTGCCAGTAGTATAGATCGTAACAGGGGATCACCCCTCCACTTT. The encoded protein is CASSIDRNRGSPLHF.

This chain links TRBV4-1 with TRBJ2-7; the D gene could be TRBD1 or TRBD2 (5 bases each). CDR3 length: 15 amino acids. Deletions cut 0 bases from V and 0 bases from J, with 9 bases between. The V gene's germline CDR1 is MGHRA and CDR2 YSYEKL. CDR3 residues: CASSQEPGTSYEQYF. Here the CDR3 DNA reads TGCGCCAGCAGCCAAGAGCCGGGGACCTCCTACGAGCAGTACTTC.

This clonotype was observed many times. The chain couples TRBV7-6 to TRBJ2-1, with 8 bases fitting TRBD2. This CDR3 contains 15 residues. Germline V CDR1 and CDR2: SGHVS, FNYEAQ. V lost 5 bases and J lost 1; bases outside the gene matches: 4. CDR3 nucleotides: TGTGCCAGCAGCACAAGCGGGAGTTCCTACAATGAGCAGTTCTTC. Translating gives CASSTSGSSYNEQFF. Full variable domain (outside the CDR3, taken from reference TRBV7-6 and TRBJ2-1): GAGVSQSPRYKVTKRGQDVALRCDPISGHVSLYWYRQALGQGPEFLTYFNYEAQQDKSGLPNDRFSAERPEGSISTLTIQRTEQRDSAMYRCASSTSGSSYNEQFFGPGTRLTVL.

The chain joins TRBV18 to TRBJ1-1; D is unresolved. This CDR3 spans 13 amino acids. The germline V gene encodes CDR1 KGHSH and CDR2 LQKENI. With 6 bases removed from V and 3 bases from J, the gap between germline ends came to 11 bases. The CDR3 DNA is TGTGCCAGCTCGCCAAACGTTGACACTGAAGCTTTCTTT. It yields the protein CASSPNVDTEAFF.

The chain joins TRBV2 to TRBJ2-3; 7 bases are shared with TRBD1. The germline gives CDR1 SNHLY, CDR2 FYNNEI. The CDR3 has 14 residues. With 5 bases clipped from V and 3 bases from J, the junction kept 5 bases outside the gene matches. DNA for the CDR3: TGTGCCAGCAGTCGGGACAGAATAACAGATACGCAGTATTTT. It encodes CASSRDRITDTQYF.

V usage is TRBV6-5 and J usage is TRBJ1-5; 7 bases align to TRBD1. The V gene end was trimmed by 6 bases and the J gene end by 2 bases; junction bases not matched to a gene: 7. The CDR3 is 15 residues long. CDR1 MNHEY and CDR2 SVGAGI come from the germline V gene. Here the CDR3 DNA reads TGTGCCAGCAGCCCGACAGGGAGAGGCAATCAGCCCCAGCATTTT. Translating it yields CASSPTGRGNQPQHF.

The chain has TRBV11-2 and TRBJ2-1, with TRBD2 matching 15 bases. The germline CDR1 and CDR2 sequences are SGHAT and FQNNGV. This CDR3 region has 21 residues. Trimming at V came to 2 bases and at J to 0 bases, leaving 11 bases not matched to a gene. CDR3 nucleotide sequence: TGTGCCAGCAGCTTATCCCCCCCCGGGACTAGCGGGAGGAGCTCCTACAATGAGCAGTTCTTC. The encoded protein is CASSLSPPGTSGRSSYNEQFF. Based on the CDR3 plus reference TRBV11-2 and TRBJ2-1, the full variable domain is EAGVAQSPRYKIIEKRQSVAFWCNPISGHATLYWYQQILGQGPKLLIQFQNNGVVDDSQLPKDRFSAERLKGVDSTLKIQPAKLEDSAVYLCASSLSPPGTSGRSSYNEQFFGPGTRLTVL.